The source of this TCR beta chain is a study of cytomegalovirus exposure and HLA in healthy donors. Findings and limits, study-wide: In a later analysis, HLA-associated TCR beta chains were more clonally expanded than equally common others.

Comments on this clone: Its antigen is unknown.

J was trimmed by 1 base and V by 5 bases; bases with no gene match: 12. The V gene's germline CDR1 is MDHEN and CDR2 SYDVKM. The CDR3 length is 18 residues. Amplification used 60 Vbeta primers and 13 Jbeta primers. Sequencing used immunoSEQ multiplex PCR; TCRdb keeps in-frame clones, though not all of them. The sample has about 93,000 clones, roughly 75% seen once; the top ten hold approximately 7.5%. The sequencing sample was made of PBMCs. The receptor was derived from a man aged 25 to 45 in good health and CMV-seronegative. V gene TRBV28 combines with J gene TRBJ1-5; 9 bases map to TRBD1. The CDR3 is CASSRLDRGKMSNQPQHF. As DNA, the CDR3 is TGTGCCAGCAGTCGTCTGGACAGGGGAAAAATGAGCAATCAGCCCCAGCATTTT.